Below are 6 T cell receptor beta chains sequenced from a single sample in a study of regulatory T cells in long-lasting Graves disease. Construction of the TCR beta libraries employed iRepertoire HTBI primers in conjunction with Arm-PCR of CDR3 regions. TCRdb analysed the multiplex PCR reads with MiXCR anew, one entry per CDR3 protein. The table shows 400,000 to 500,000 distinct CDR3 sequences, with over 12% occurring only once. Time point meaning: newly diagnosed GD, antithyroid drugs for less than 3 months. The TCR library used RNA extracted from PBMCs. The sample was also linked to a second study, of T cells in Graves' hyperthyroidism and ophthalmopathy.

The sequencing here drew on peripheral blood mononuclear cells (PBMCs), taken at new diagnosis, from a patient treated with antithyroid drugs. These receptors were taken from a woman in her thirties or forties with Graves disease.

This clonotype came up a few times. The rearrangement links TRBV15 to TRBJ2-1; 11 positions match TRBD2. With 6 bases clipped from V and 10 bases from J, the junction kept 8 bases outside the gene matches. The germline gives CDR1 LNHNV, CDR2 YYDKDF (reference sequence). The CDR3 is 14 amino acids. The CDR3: CATRLAGVSYEQFF. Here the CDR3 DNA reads TGTGCCACCAGACTAGCGGGAGTATCTTACGAGCAGTTCTTC. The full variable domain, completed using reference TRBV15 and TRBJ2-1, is DAMVIQNPRYQVTQFGKPVTLSCSQTLNHNVMYWYQQKSSQAPKLLFHYYDKDFNNEADTPDNFQSRRPNTSFCFLDIRSPGLGDTAMYLCATRLAGVSYEQFFGPGTRLTVL.

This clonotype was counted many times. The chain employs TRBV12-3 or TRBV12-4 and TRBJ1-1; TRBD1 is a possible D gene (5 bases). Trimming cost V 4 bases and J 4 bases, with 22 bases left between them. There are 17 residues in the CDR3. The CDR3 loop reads CASSSWGGGRGITEAFF. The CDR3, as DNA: TGTGCCAGCAGTTCCTGGGGGGGAGGGCGAGGTATCACTGAAGCTTTCTTT.

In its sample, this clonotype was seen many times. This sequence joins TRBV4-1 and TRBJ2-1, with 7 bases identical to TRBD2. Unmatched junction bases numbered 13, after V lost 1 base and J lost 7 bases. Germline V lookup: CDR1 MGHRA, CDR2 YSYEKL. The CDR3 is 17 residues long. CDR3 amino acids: CASSQVAGLASGNEQFF. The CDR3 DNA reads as TGCGCCAGCAGCCAAGTGGCCGGTCTGGCTAGCGGAAATGAGCAGTTCTTC.

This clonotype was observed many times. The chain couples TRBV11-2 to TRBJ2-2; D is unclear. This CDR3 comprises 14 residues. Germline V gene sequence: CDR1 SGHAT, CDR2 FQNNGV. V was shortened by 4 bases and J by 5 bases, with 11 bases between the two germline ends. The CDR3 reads CASSSLRVTGELFF. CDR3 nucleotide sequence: TGTGCCAGCAGCTCTCTTAGAGTAACCGGGGAGCTGTTTTTT.

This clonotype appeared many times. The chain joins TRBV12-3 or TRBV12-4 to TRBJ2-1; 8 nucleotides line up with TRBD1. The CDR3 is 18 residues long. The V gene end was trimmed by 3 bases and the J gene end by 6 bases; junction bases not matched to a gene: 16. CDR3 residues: CASSLLMTGTGPGNEQFF. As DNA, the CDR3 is TGTGCCAGCAGTTTGTTGATGACGGGGACAGGCCCCGGCAATGAGCAGTTCTTC.

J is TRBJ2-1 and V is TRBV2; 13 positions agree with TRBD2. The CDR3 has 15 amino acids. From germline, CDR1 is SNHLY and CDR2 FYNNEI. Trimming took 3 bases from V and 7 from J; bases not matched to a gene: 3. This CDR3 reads CASSEGLAGINEQFF. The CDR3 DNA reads TGTGCCAGCAGTGAGGGACTAGCGGGAATTAATGAGCAGTTCTTC.